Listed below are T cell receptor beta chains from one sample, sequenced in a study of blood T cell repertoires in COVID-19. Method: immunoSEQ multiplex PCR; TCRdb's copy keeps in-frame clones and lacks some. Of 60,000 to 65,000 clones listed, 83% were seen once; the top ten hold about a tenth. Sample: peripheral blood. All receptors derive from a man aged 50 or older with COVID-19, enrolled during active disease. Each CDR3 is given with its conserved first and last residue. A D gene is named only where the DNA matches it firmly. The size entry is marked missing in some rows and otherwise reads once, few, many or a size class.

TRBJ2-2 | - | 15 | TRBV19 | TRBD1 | TGTGCCAGTAGCGACAGGGGAGCAGAGACCGGGGAGCTGTTTTTT | CASSDRGAETGELFF
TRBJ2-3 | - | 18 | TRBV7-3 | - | TGTGCCAGCAGCCCCTCCCCCCCAGGGTTAAGGGGCGCAGATACGCAGTATTTT | CASSPSPPGLRGADTQYF
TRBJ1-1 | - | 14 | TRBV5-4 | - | TGTGCCAGCAGCTTGCGTGGGCTCGGTACTGAAGCTTTCTTT | CASSLRGLGTEAFF
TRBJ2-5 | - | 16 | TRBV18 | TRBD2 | TGTGCCAGCTCACCACTGAGACTAGCAGCTCAAGAGACCCAGTACTTC | CASSPLRLAAQETQYF
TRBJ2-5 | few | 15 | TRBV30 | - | TGTGCCTGGAGTGGCAGACTGGGGGCCCGCGAGACCCAGTACTTC | CAWSGRLGARETQYF
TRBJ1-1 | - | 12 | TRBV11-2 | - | TGTGCCAGCAGACAGGTTTCGGCTGAAGCTTTCTTT | CASRQVSAEAFF
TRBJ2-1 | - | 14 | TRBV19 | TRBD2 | TGTGCCAGTTCTGGGACTAGCGGGAGTGGTGAGCAGTTCTTC | CASSGTSGSGEQFF
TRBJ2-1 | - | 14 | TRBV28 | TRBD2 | TGTGCCAGCAGTTTACTAGCGGGGGGTAATGAGCAGTTCTTC | CASSLLAGGNEQFF
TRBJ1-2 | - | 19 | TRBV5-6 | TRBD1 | TGTGCCAGCAGCCTCCTCGACAGGGCCTCAGGGTACCCTAACTATGGCTACACCTTC | CASSLLDRASGYPNYGYTF
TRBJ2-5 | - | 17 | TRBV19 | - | TGTGCCAGTAGGCCTAGAGGCAGGGGAAGGAGCCAAGAGACCCAGTACTTC | CASRPRGRGRSQETQYF
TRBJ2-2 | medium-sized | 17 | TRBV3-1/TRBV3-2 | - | TGTGCCAGCAGCCCCTGGGGATCAGGGCCGTGGACCGGGGAGCTGTTTTTT | CASSPWGSGPWTGELFF
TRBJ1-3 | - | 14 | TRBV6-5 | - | TGTGCCAGCAGCCAGGGCCCTCCCGGAAACACCATATATTTT | CASSQGPPGNTIYF
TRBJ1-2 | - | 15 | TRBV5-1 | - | TGCGCCAGCAGCCCGAGTTTTAATCCGGGGAGTGGCTACACCTTC | CASSPSFNPGSGYTF
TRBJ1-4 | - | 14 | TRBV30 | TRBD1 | TGTGCCTGGGCCGACAGGGCCGTACGGGAAAAACTGTTTTTT | CAWADRAVREKLFF
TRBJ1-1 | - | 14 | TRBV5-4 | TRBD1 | TGTGCCAGCAGCTTGGTCGGACAGGGGGCTGAAGCTTTCTTT | CASSLVGQGAEAFF
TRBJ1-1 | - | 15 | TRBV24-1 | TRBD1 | TGTGCCACCAGTGATTTCTCCCCGGGACAGAGTTCAGCTTTCTTT | CATSDFSPGQSSAFF
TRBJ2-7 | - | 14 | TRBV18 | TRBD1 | TGTGCCAGCTCACTAACAGGGGGTATTTACGAGCAGTACTTC | CASSLTGGIYEQYF
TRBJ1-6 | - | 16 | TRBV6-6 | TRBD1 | TGTGCCAGCAATACCGTGACCGGGACAGCAAATTCACCCCTCCACTTT | CASNTVTGTANSPLHF
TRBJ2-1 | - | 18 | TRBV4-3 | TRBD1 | TGCGCCAGCAGCCGAGTACTACAGGGGTCTTTGGTCTGGAATGAGCAGTTCTTC | CASSRVLQGSLVWNEQFF
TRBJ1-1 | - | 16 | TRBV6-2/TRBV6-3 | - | TGTGCCAGCAGTAACCTCGGGGGGGCCATGAACACTGAAGCTTTCTTT | CASSNLGGAMNTEAFF
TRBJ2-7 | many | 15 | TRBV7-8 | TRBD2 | TGTGCCAGCAGCTGGGGGACTAGCGAGGTCTACGAGCAGTACTTC | CASSWGTSEVYEQYF
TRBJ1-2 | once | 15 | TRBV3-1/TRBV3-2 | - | TGTGCCAGCAGCCAAGTTCGGCGGGCGTCGGGTGGCTACACCTTC | CASSQVRRASGGYTF
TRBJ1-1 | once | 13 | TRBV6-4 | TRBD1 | TGTGCCAGCAGCCTGACAGGGGACACTGAAGCTTTCTTT | CASSLTGDTEAFF
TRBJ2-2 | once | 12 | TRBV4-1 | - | TGCGCCAGCAGCACAAACACCGGGGAGCTGTTTTTT | CASSTNTGELFF
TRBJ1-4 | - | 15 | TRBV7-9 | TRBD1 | TGTGCCAGCAGCCCGGGACAGGGAGCTAATGAAAAACTGTTTTTT | CASSPGQGANEKLFF
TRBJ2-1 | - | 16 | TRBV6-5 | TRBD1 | TGTGCCAGCGGTTACCTCCCGGGACAGGGGGCCAATGAGCAGTTCTTC | CASGYLPGQGANEQFF
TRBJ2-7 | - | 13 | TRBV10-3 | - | TGTGCCATCCGGAAGGGGGAGATTAACGAGCAGTACTTC | CAIRKGEINEQYF
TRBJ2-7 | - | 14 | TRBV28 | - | TGTGCCAGCAGTTTAGGGTCACAGGGCTACGAGCAGTACTTC | CASSLGSQGYEQYF
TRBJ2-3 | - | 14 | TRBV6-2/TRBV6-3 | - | TGTGCCAGCAGTTACGGGAGGCCCACAGATACGCAGTATTTT | CASSYGRPTDTQYF
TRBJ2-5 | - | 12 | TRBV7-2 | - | TGTGCCAGCAGCTTGGGGCCAGAGACCCAGTACTTC | CASSLGPETQYF
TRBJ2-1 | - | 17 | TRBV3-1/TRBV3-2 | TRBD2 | TGTGCCAGCAGCCTTGGGCTAGCGGGAGGCCTCAGGAATGAGCAGTTCTTC | CASSLGLAGGLRNEQFF
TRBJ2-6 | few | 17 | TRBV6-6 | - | TGTGCCAGCAGTCCCCGACAGGTACCGACTGGGGCCAACGTCCTGACTTTC | CASSPRQVPTGANVLTF
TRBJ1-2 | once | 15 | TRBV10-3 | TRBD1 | TGTGCCATCAGTGAGCCTCGACAGGGGGCGGGCGGCTACACCTTC | CAISEPRQGAGGYTF
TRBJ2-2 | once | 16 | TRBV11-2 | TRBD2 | TGTGCCAGCAGCTTAGAACTAGCGGGAGACACCGGGGAGCTGTTTTTT | CASSLELAGDTGELFF
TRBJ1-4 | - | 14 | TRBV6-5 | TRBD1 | TGTGCCAGCACTATAGACAGGGTCAATGAAAAACTGTTTTTT | CASTIDRVNEKLFF
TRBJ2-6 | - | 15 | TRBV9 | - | TGTGCCAGCAGCGTAGCTCAGTCAGGGGCCAACGTCCTGACTTTC | CASSVAQSGANVLTF
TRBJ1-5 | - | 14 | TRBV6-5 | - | TGTGCCAGTGCAGGGACTTTTGGCAATCAGCCCCAGCATTTT | CASAGTFGNQPQHF
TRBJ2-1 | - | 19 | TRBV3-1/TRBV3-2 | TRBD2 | TGTGCCAGCAGCCAATTTCGATCCGGGACTAGCGGAGCGTACAATGAGCAGTTCTTC | CASSQFRSGTSGAYNEQFF
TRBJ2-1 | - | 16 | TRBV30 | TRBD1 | TGTGCCTGGAGTGGCGACAGGGGGGTAATTGGCAATGAGCAGTTCTTC | CAWSGDRGVIGNEQFF
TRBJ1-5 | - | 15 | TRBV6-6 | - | TGTGCCAGCAGCCGTCAGGGGAATAGCAATCAGCCCCAGCATTTT | CASSRQGNSNQPQHF
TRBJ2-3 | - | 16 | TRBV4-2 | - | TGTGCCAGCAGCCAAGATGCAGGCAATTCACCAGATACGCAGTATTTT | CASSQDAGNSPDTQYF